Shown below are 27 T cell receptor beta chains from a single sample sequenced in a study of identical twins. TCRdb analysed the 5' RACE reads with MiXCR anew, one entry per CDR3 protein. The repertoire holds about 220,000 distinct CDR3 sequences, with over 8% as singletons. Sequenced input: memory (CD45RO+) T cells sorted from blood. These receptors came from a woman between 18 and 30 years old in good health.

The CDR3 DNA reads TGCAGTGCTTCCGGGGTCACCGACCAGACCCAGTACTTC. Its translation: CSASGVTDQTQYF. The V gene is TRBV20-1, the J gene TRBJ2-5; tentatively, D is TRBD2 (5 bases). The V gene lost 5 bases and the J gene lost 6 bases, with 16 bases spanning the gap. The CDR3 extends over 13 amino acids. CDR1 and CDR2 from the germline V gene are DFQATT and SNEGSKA (reference sequence).

V is TRBV20-1 and J is TRBJ2-1, with 13 bases fitting TRBD2. V trimming: 5 bases; J trimming: 8 bases; junction bases outside the gene matches: 15. The CDR3 extends over 17 amino acids. Germline CDR1 is DFQATT and CDR2 is SNEGSKA (reference sequence). For the CDR3, the DNA is TGCAGTGCTGGGGAGGGTACTAGCGGGGGGGGTGGGCATGAGCAGTTCTTC. Translation: CSAGEGTSGGGGHEQFF.

A word on this clonotype: A much larger clone differs from this one at a single base, so this may be a read error. This chain connects TRBV7-7 to TRBJ2-2, with D perhaps matching TRBD1 (6 bases). The CDR3 has 12 residues. V lost 5 bases, J lost 5 bases, and 6 bases lay in between. Germline CDR1 is SSHAT and CDR2 is FNYEAQ (reference sequence). The CDR3 loop reads CASSQGTGELFF. The CDR3 coding sequence is TGTGCCAGCAGCCAGGGGACCGGGGAGCTGTTTTTT.

V gene TRBV5-1 combines with J gene TRBJ2-2, with no clear D. V was cut by 1 base and J by 7 bases, with 14 bases left in between. Germline V gene sequence: CDR1 SGHRS, CDR2 YFSETQ. This CDR3 is built from 15 residues. The CDR3 DNA is TGCGCCAGCAGCTTGCAACCAGGTTTTGGCGGGGAGCTGTTTTTT. This encodes CASSLQPGFGGELFF.

This sequence joins TRBV5-6 and TRBJ2-5; 8 bases line up with TRBD1. The CDR3 has 16 residues. Looked up from germline, CDR1 is SGHDT and CDR2 is YYEEEE. J gave up 3 bases and V 0 bases, and 7 bases lay outside the gene matches. CDR3 in amino acids: CASSLGGQGWKETQYF. Written as DNA, the CDR3 is TGTGCCAGCAGCTTGGGTGGACAGGGTTGGAAAGAGACCCAGTACTTC.

The table lists this clonotype with many counts. The chain is built from TRBV12-3 or TRBV12-4 and TRBJ2-5; D may match TRBD1 or TRBD2 (5 bases each). V was cut by 6 bases and J by 5 bases, with 16 bases left in between. The CDR3 sequence is 14 residues long. In DNA, the CDR3 is TGTGCCAGCAGAACGGGACCTCTGAGGGAGACCCAGTACTTC. This translates into CASRTGPLRETQYF.

This clonotype was observed at least ten times. V gene TRBV7-2 combines with J gene TRBJ2-5; the match to TRBD1 covers 8 bases. The CDR3 length is 14 residues. V shed 5 bases, J shed 3 bases, and the junction held 5 bases outside the gene matches. The V gene's germline CDR1 is SGHTA and CDR2 FQGNSA. Here the CDR3 reads CASSPNRGKETQYF. CDR3 nucleotides: TGTGCCAGCAGCCCGAACAGGGGGAAAGAGACCCAGTACTTC.

This clonotype was seen more than once but under ten times. This chain joins TRBV11-2 and TRBJ2-1; unclear D gene. The CDR3 runs 14 residues. Trimming left V 8 bases short and J 8 bases short, with 19 bases between. CDR1 is SGHAT and CDR2 is FQNNGV in the germline V gene. CDR3 protein: CASCPSAVLHEQFF. The CDR3 nucleotides read TGTGCCAGCTGTCCCAGCGCTGTTTTGCATGAGCAGTTCTTC.

This clonotype turned up a few times. The V call is TRBV20-1, the J call TRBJ2-4, with D unresolved. Germline V gene sequence: CDR1 DFQATT, CDR2 SNEGSKA (reference sequence). The CDR3 is made up of 15 amino acids. The V and J ends lost 1 base and 7 bases respectively, with 17 bases between them. CDR3 region: CSARVQSQPYNIQYF. In nucleotides, the CDR3 is TGCAGTGCTAGAGTACAGAGCCAGCCCTATAACATTCAGTACTTC.

In its sample, this clonotype was seen a few times. The chain links TRBV7-3 to TRBJ1-1; D gene unclear. V was trimmed by 4 bases and J by 0 bases, leaving 6 bases between them. There are 13 residues in the CDR3. CDR1 is SGHTA, CDR2 FQGTGA, per germline. The CDR3 loop is CASSSGVNTEAFF. The CDR3, as DNA: TGTGCCAGCAGCTCCGGGGTGAACACTGAAGCTTTCTTT.

This clonotype turned up a few times. This chain joins TRBV5-1 and TRBJ2-1, with 7 bases aligning to TRBD2. CDR3 size: 14 residues. The V gene end was trimmed by 4 bases and the J gene end by 7 bases; junction bases not matched to a gene: 8. CDR1 and CDR2 (germline): SGHRS, YFSETQ. This CDR3 reads CASSGWGGGNEQFF. In DNA form, the CDR3 reads TGCGCCAGCAGCGGCTGGGGGGGGGGAAATGAGCAGTTCTTC.

This clonotype was observed a few times. The rearrangement links TRBV15 to TRBJ2-7; perhaps TRBD1 as D (6 bases). Per germline, CDR1 LNHNV and CDR2 YYDKDF (reference sequence). The CDR3 extends over 13 amino acids. The V gene lost 5 bases and the J gene lost 7 bases, with 15 bases spanning the gap. This chain's CDR3 is CATSEGGFREQYF. In DNA form, the CDR3 reads TGTGCCACCAGCGAAGGGGGATTTAGAGAGCAGTACTTC.

The rearrangement links TRBV4-3 to TRBJ2-1; 10 positions match TRBD1. Germline V gene lookup returns CDR1 LGHNA and CDR2 YSLEER. V shed 7 bases and J 3 bases; nucleotides not matched to a gene: 9. This CDR3 has 16 residues. The CDR3: CASTPGRDRGYNEQFF. CDR3 DNA: TGCGCCAGCACCCCCGGGAGGGACAGGGGCTACAATGAGCAGTTCTTC.

This clonotype appeared a few times. The chain uses TRBV7-2 and TRBJ2-7; either TRBD1 or TRBD2 may supply D (6 bases each). Trimming removed 1 base at V and 2 bases at J, with 15 bases between. Per germline, CDR1 SGHTA and CDR2 FQGNSA. The CDR3 extends over 16 amino acids. Here the CDR3 DNA reads TGTGCCAGCAGCTTAGTAGGTGGGGGGCGAACCTACGAGCAGTACTTC. Its translation is CASSLVGGGRTYEQYF.

V usage is TRBV29-1 and J usage is TRBJ2-3, with 10 bases aligning to TRBD2. Germline CDR1 SQVTM, CDR2 ANQGSEA. The CDR3 is 14 residues long. The trim removed 7 bases at V and 0 bases at J, leaving 4 bases unmatched. This CDR3 reads CSAETSGSTDTQYF. The CDR3 DNA is TGCAGCGCCGAGACTAGCGGGAGCACAGATACGCAGTATTTT.

The J gene is TRBJ2-1, the V gene TRBV11-2, with D possibly being TRBD2 (5 bases). The germline CDR1 and CDR2 sequences are SGHAT and FQNNGV. Trimming cost V 2 bases and J 7 bases, with 12 bases left between them. This CDR3 spans 14 amino acids. CDR3 coding DNA: TGTGCCAGCAGCTTAACCCTATCGGGGAATGAGCAGTTCTTC. This sequence encodes CASSLTLSGNEQFF.

The chain joins TRBV7-2 to TRBJ1-1, with unresolved D. The CDR3 length is 11 residues. Deletions cut 1 base from V and 9 bases from J, with 6 bases between. CDR1 SGHTA and CDR2 FQGNSA come from the germline V gene. The CDR3 bases are TGTGCCAGCAGCTTAGAGGCAAAAGCTTTCTTT. Translated, it gives CASSLEAKAFF.

A few counts support this clonotype. The chain links TRBV7-9 to TRBJ2-5; D possibly corresponds to TRBD2 (5 bases). Germline V lookup: CDR1 SEHNR, CDR2 FQNEAQ (reference sequence). V shed 1 base and J shed 6 bases, with 15 bases lying between them. This CDR3 contains 15 residues. The CDR3 DNA reads TGTGCCAGCAGCTTAGGTGGCGGGCGAGGGAAGACCCAGTACTTC. This codes for CASSLGGGRGKTQYF. Full variable domain (missing parts from reference TRBV7-9 and TRBJ2-5): DTGVSQNPRHKITKRGQNVTFRCDPISEHNRLYWYRQTLGQGPEFLTYFQNEAQLEKSRLLSDRFSAERPKGSFSTLEIQRTEQGDSAMYLCASSLGGGRGKTQYFGPGTRLLVL.

The CDR3 here is CATSRVTVPSYEQYF. The CDR3 DNA sequence: TGTGCCACCAGCAGGGTGACAGTTCCAAGCTACGAGCAGTACTTC. The rearrangement uses TRBV15 and TRBJ2-7; tentatively, D is TRBD1 (5 bases). Germline V gives CDR1 LNHNV, CDR2 YYDKDF (reference sequence). The CDR3 runs to 15 residues. Trimming took 3 bases from V and 3 from J, leaving 15 bases between them.

Only a few counts were recorded for this clonotype. V and J are TRBV6-7 and TRBJ1-1; the D gene is possibly TRBD1 (5 bases). TRBV6-7 counts as an open reading frame of uncertain function. The V end lost 11 bases, the J end lost 7 bases, and 23 bases lay between the germline ends. This CDR3 is 14 amino acids long. DNA for the CDR3: TGTGCCTATGGGGCTCGGGAGATAGGCAGTGAAGCTTTCTTT. Amino acids: CAYGAREIGSEAFF.

This clonotype has just a few counts. The chain is built from TRBV20-1 and TRBJ1-3; D possibly corresponds to TRBD1 (5 bases). This CDR3 has 12 residues. CDR1 DFQATT and CDR2 SNEGSKA come from the germline V gene (reference sequence). Trimming removed 5 bases from V and 0 bases from J, with 5 bases in between. This CDR3 is CSAGGSGNTIYF. The DNA for the CDR3 is TGCAGTGCTGGGGGCTCTGGAAACACCATATATTTT.

This clonotype has a count of ten or more. The J gene is TRBJ1-6, the V gene TRBV7-9; TRBD1 might be the D (5 bases). Germline-derived CDR1 and CDR2 are SEHNR and FQNEAQ (reference sequence). Trimming pared 3 bases from V and 0 bases from J, leaving 9 bases between. CDR3 length equals 16 residues. As DNA, the CDR3 is TGTGCCAGCAGCTTGCAGGGCGGCTCCTATAATTCACCCCTCCACTTT. Translation gives CASSLQGGSYNSPLHF.

The chain links TRBV6-2 or TRBV6-3 to TRBJ2-5; 9 positions agree with TRBD2. V trimming: 6 bases; J trimming: 5 bases; junction bases outside the gene matches: 10. The CDR3 loop spans 15 amino acids. Germline CDR1 is MNHEY and CDR2 is SVGEGT. CDR3 residues: CASSRGLSGRETQYF. The DNA for the CDR3 is TGTGCCAGCAGCCGTGGACTGAGCGGGAGGGAGACCCAGTACTTC.

This clonotype was seen more than once but under ten times. The chain carries TRBV20-1 and TRBJ2-1, with TRBD2 matching over 8 bases. J lost 2 bases, V lost 3 bases, and 6 bases had no gene match. The CDR3 is 15 amino acids. Germline CDR1 reads DFQATT; CDR2 reads SNEGSKA (reference sequence). This CDR3 is CSARQRESTYNEQFF. CDR3 in DNA: TGCAGTGCTAGGCAGCGGGAGAGTACCTACAATGAGCAGTTCTTC.

The sample holds a few counts of this clonotype. The chain uses TRBV9 and TRBJ2-3, with 8 bases lining up with TRBD2. The germline gives CDR1 SGDLS, CDR2 YYNGEE. V gave up 4 bases and J gave up 11 bases; unmatched junction bases: 9. The CDR3 totals 13 residues. The CDR3 reads CASSPHSGEMQYF. CDR3 nucleotide sequence: TGTGCCAGCAGCCCCCATAGCGGGGAGATGCAGTATTTT.

This clonotype was counted at least ten times. This rearrangement joins TRBV5-1 to TRBJ2-3, with 7 bases matching TRBD1. The V gene end was trimmed by 0 bases and the J gene end by 2 bases; junction bases not matched to a gene: 6. This CDR3 comprises 16 residues. Germline V gene sequence: CDR1 SGHRS, CDR2 YFSETQ. The CDR3: CASSLGQGKSTDTQYF. CDR3 bases: TGCGCCAGCAGCTTGGGACAGGGAAAGTCCACAGATACGCAGTATTTT. The full variable domain, rest sourced from reference TRBV5-1 and TRBJ2-3, is KAGVTQTPRYLIKTRGQQVTLSCSPISGHRSVSWYQQTPGQGLQFLFEYFSETQRNKGNFPGRFSGRQFSNSRSEMNVSTLELGDSALYLCASSLGQGKSTDTQYFGPGTRLTVL.

Ten or more counts support this clonotype. The V call is TRBV6-2 or TRBV6-3, the J call TRBJ2-1; 8 bases fit TRBD2. Germline lookup yields CDR1 MNHEY and CDR2 SVGEGT. The CDR3 length is 15 residues. The V gene end was trimmed by 5 bases and the J gene end by 6 bases; junction bases not matched to a gene: 9. The CDR3 protein is CASSPDLAGPNEQFF. In DNA form, the CDR3 reads TGTGCCAGCAGTCCCGACCTAGCGGGTCCCAATGAGCAGTTCTTC.